The clone carrying this T cell receptor (beta chain) was seen many times. The V gene lost 0 bases and the J gene lost 2 bases, with 6 bases spanning the gap. The CDR3 totals 14 residues. Germline CDR1 reads SGHRS; CDR2 reads YFSETQ. The authors prepared the TCRbeta library with unique molecular identifiers. TCRdb fed the PCR reads into MiXCR, producing one record per CDR3 protein. Of fewer than 120,000 distinct CDR3 sequences in the sample, around a tenth were seen once. The source of the sample is a study of T-cell reconstitution after alpha-beta-depleted transplantation in children. This TCR came from a human donor who donated a stem cell graft to a child with acute lymphoblastic leukemia. The material sequenced was PBMCs from the stem cell graft donor, taken from the stem cell graft. The rearrangement links TRBV5-1 to TRBJ2-1; D not resolved. CDR3: CASSLDSPYNEQFF. The DNA of the CDR3 is TGCGCCAGCAGCTTGGACAGCCCCTACAATGAGCAGTTCTTC.